Shown below are 5 T cell receptor beta chains from a single sample sequenced in a study of blood T cell repertoires in COVID-19. Here immunoSEQ multiplex PCR was the method, and the copy in TCRdb shows in-frame clones only, minus some. Altogether just under 95,000 clones are present, roughly 75% being singletons, with the ten largest covering around 9%. The sample comprised peripheral blood. The receptors come from a man aged 45 to 65 who had recovered from COVID-19.

The rearrangement uses TRBV5-1 and TRBJ2-7; tentatively, D is TRBD2 (5 bases). Between the trimmed V and J ends, which lost 4 bases and 7 bases, there was a span of 18 bases. This CDR3 is 14 amino acids long. CDR1 is SGHRS, CDR2 YFSETQ, per germline. The CDR3 nucleotides are TGCGCCAGCAGCCTCGACGGTCTAGGACTGGAGCAGTACTTC. It specifies CASSLDGLGLEQYF.

This clone is a singleton in its sample. The chain employs TRBV6-5 and TRBJ2-7; TRBD2 matches 7 bases. The CDR3 contains 15 residues. With V trimmed by 7 bases and J by 4 bases, 13 bases remained unmatched. Germline V lookup: CDR1 MNHEY, CDR2 SVGAGI. The CDR3 reads CASKREGLLVYEQYF. The CDR3 bases are TGTGCCAGCAAGAGGGAGGGCCTGTTGGTTTACGAGCAGTACTTC.

The chain has TRBV6-5 and TRBJ1-5; 9 bases fit TRBD1. Trimming took 8 bases from V and 4 from J; bases not matched to a gene: 6. Germline loops: CDR1 MNHEY, CDR2 SVGAGI. CDR3 size: 14 residues. The CDR3 region has the DNA TGTGCCAGCGGAATGGGACAGGGAAATCAGCCCCAGCATTTT. This encodes CASGMGQGNQPQHF.

The chain is built from TRBV5-5 and TRBJ2-1; D ambiguous. Germline CDR1 reads SGHKS; CDR2 reads YYEKEE (reference sequence). The CDR3 covers 11 residues. V lost 0 bases, J lost 7 bases, and 2 bases lay in between. The CDR3 DNA reads TGTGCCAGCAGCTTGGCGAATGAGCAGTTCTTC. This encodes CASSLANEQFF.

The chain employs TRBV30 and TRBJ2-5, with 7 bases matching TRBD1. The ends lost 0 bases at V and 2 bases at J; junction bases unmatched: 6. This CDR3 has 15 residues. CDR1 is GTSNPN, CDR2 SVGIG, per germline (reference sequence). The CDR3 protein is CAWSVLNRGQETQYF. The DNA for the CDR3 is TGTGCCTGGAGTGTACTAAACAGGGGTCAAGAGACCCAGTACTTC.